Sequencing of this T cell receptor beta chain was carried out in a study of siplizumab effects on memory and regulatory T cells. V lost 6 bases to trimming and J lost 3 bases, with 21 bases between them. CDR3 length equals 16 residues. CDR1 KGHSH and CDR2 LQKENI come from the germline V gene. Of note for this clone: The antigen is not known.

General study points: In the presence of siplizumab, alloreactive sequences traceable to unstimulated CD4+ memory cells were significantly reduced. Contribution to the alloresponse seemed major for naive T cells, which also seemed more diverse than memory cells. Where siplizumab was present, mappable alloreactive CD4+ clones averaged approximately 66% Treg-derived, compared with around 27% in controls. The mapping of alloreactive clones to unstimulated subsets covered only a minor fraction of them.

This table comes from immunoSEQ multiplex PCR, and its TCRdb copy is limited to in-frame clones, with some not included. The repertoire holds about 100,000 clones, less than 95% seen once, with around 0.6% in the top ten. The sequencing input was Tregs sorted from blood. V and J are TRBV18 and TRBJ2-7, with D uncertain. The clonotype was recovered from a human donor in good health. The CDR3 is CASSPTAISRLYEQYF. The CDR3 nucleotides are TGTGCCAGCTCGCCTACAGCGATCTCTAGGCTCTACGAGCAGTACTTC.